Reported below is one T cell receptor beta chain. In germline, CDR1 is SGHNT, CDR2 YENEEA. CDR3 length equals 14 residues. The ends were cut back, 5 bases at V and 0 bases at J, with 11 bases in the middle. These data come from a study of cytomegalovirus exposure and HLA in healthy donors. Researchers ran the PCR with 60 Vbeta and 13 Jbeta primers. Original data processing: An analysis performed later counted around 86 million unique TCR beta chains (roughly 11 million of them shared). The repertoire was sequenced with immunoSEQ multiplex PCR; TCRdb's copy has only in-frame clones and lacks some. Clone size and V and J calls were adopted from that table, with D and trimming inferred from the DNA. In the table there are roughly 250,000 clones, about 83% of which are singletons.

V gene TRBV11-3 combines with J gene TRBJ2-7; tentatively, D is TRBD2 (6 bases). The specimen sequenced was PBMCs. This sequence originates from a woman between 40 and 55 years old in good health and CMV-seropositive. CDR3 in amino acids: CASSAAGSSYEQYF. The DNA for the CDR3 is TGTGCCAGCAGCGCGGCGGGGAGCTCCTACGAGCAGTACTTC.